This note documents a single TCR beta chain sequence. The data are from a study of blood T cell repertoires in COVID-19. Study in general: COVID-19 samples collected from the United States, Italy and Spain covered acute and convalescent phases. Sources were T cells, B-cell-depleted T cells, or PBMCs; the material itself was cDNA or gDNA.

Sequenced by immunoSEQ multiplex PCR; TCRdb stores in-frame clones only, minus some. The data contain more than 150,000 clones, 86% of them singletons. This clonotype was obtained from a man between 65 and 80 years old with active or convalescent COVID-19. Sequences were obtained from peripheral blood.

The CDR3 DNA reads as TGCAGCGTTAGGGGGGGGAACACTGAAGCTTTCTTT. Translating it yields CSVRGGNTEAFF. V is TRBV29-1 and J is TRBJ1-1; TRBD1 might be the D (6 bases). V was clipped by 5 bases and J by 1 base, with 8 bases between them. CDR1 is SQVTM, CDR2 ANQGSEA, per germline. The CDR3 has 12 amino acids.